Detailed here is one TCR beta chain. Its specific antigen is unknown. Base quality data are lacking; no much larger clone is found one base away. The receptor library was made with the immunoSEQ multiplex PCR assay. A mixture of 60 forward primers for TCR Vbeta segments and 13 reverse primers for TCR Jbeta segments was used in the multiplex PCR. The CDR3 region of rearranged TCR beta genes was amplified from genomic DNA by a multiplex PCR assay. Amplified TCR beta libraries were sequenced as 87-base-pair reads on the Illumina HiSeq System. As for how the authors treated the data: In a later analysis, 80 million or so unique TCR beta chains were counted across the 650 to 700 repertoires, and about 9.9 million of these chains were shared by at least two donors. Raw reads were error-corrected and collapsed into unique sequences by a nearest-neighbor algorithm in which closely related sequences were merged to remove PCR and sequencing errors. V, D and J gene segments were assigned by aligning CDR3 sequences to IMGT reference sequences. For a sequence to be retained, a match of at least six nucleotides to both a V gene segment and a J gene segment was required. Rearrangements were called productive when the CDR3 lacked stop codons and stayed in frame with V and J; all others were non-productive. Following IMGT convention, CDR3 was defined as the stretch from the second conserved V-encoded cysteine to the conserved J-encoded phenylalanine. The earlier analysis of about 610 of the donors excluded any sequence lacking an unambiguous match to a single V gene segment. In an earlier analysis of several hundred of the donors, V segments were called functional above 56.7% productive rearrangements and were called segregating when the between-donor standard deviation exceeded 5%. A statistical classification framework was built for diagnosing cytomegalovirus status from the catalog of TCR beta chain sequences. V and J gene assignment, in a later analysis, came from comparing TCR nucleotide sequences with IMGT/GENE-DB human TR gene sequences. The TCRdist pipeline was used in a later analysis to assign CDR3 sequences and most-parsimonious VDJ recombination scenarios. In a later analysis, each TCR beta chain was defined by its CDR3 amino acid sequence together with its V-gene family, and reads without a unique V-gene family were excluded. A later analysis removed 550 to 700 highly shared, low-generation-probability nucleotide sequences to deal with suspected cross-contamination and a sequencing artifact. In a later analysis, a clonal expansion index for each public chain was calculated from normalized within-repertoire ranks of inferred template counts. A later analysis computed generation probabilities with a VDJ recombination model fitted to out-of-frame rearrangements, and checked the results against IGoR. In a later analysis, TCR-TCR, TCR-HLA and TCR-CMV co-occurrence was scored with hypergeometric tests, and a repertoire-size bias correction was applied to TCR pairs. False discovery rates were estimated in a later analysis by permuting HLA or CMV assignments 20 times. In a later analysis, co-occurring TCRs were grouped with DBSCAN, and TCRdist sequence similarity was added when clustering was performed within HLA-allele-positive subsets. Repertoires with fewer than 30,000 or more than 120,000 public chains were left out of co-occurrence clustering, as were about 5 repertoires with anomalous nucleotide sharing. TCRdb limited this immuneACCESS table to in-frame rearrangements with V and J called. A share of clones is missing; checked studies link under half to unresolved V genes, and the rest is unexplained. The V and J calls and clone size were taken over from that table, and D and trimming were inferred from the DNA. The sample contains tens of thousands of clones, over 70% of them found a single time. Almost 8.5% of the sample is held by the ten biggest clonotypes.

The cohort was made up of around 720 healthy bone marrow donors. At the time of sampling, all cohort members were nominally healthy, though unrecorded immune exposures were likely present. The donor tested CMV seronegative, placing the donor among the roughly 340 seronegative members of the cohort. Every donor gave a peripheral blood sample, and the peripheral blood mononuclear cells from that sample were used for TCR beta sequencing. Genomic DNA was extracted from the blood cell samples with the Qiagen DNeasy Blood Extraction Kit. This entry belongs to a study of cytomegalovirus exposure and HLA in healthy donors (dated by TCRdb to the late 2010s). Notes on the research overall: An earlier analysis of several hundred of the donors reported 276 Gb of sequence data and 117 million unique TCR beta sequences from approximately 180 million T cells. About 320 gigabases of sequencing data and approximately 85 million unique TCR sequences were included in an early release covering roughly 600 HLA-typed donors. Of the roughly 400 genotyped donors, roughly 80% were placed in the genetic ancestry cluster associated with self-reported Caucasian donors. The study aimed to test whether cataloging public T cell receptors could reveal signatures of past pathogen exposure. The T cell repertoires of 550 to 850 subjects were profiled by immunosequencing and related to cytomegalovirus serostatus. Besides the first cohort of 550 to 750 subjects, a separate validation cohort made up of roughly 130 different subjects was used. To predict cytomegalovirus infection status, the study combined high-throughput TCR immunosequencing, statistical association of individual TCRs with disease status, and machine learning. To study patterns of TCR occurrence, a later analysis re-analyzed previously published TCR beta repertoires from 650 to 750 donors and added high-resolution HLA genotyping. In the later analysis, no new phenotypic data were used to find candidate immune exposures; instead, reliance was placed on TCR beta sequences and their occurrence across donors. In an earlier analysis of over 550 of the donors, high-throughput TCR beta sequencing was used to judge whether each TCR beta V gene segment behaved as functional or pseudogenic. Alongside the repertoire data, information on donor age, sex, ethnicity and CMV serostatus was compiled. A later genetic analysis used genome-wide SNP genotypes for 398 of the 666 donors, treating that subset as a discovery cohort. Every discovery cohort repertoire had been produced on one sequencing platform. Class I and class II HLA loci were covered by the typing at four-digit resolution. The number of typed donors differed by locus: roughly 629-630 for A, B, C, DRB1 and DQB1; approximately 530 for DQA1; approximately 610 for DPA1; and about 450 for DPB1. Four or five DR-DQ haplotypes were handled as single units for association and clustering because linkage in the cohort was strong. Among some 410 genotyped donors of the cohort, an average of about 240,000 unique TCR beta nucleotide sequences were sequenced per donor, around 18% of them non-productive. The full study reports these points: An association between a missense DCLRE1C variant and V-gene and J-gene trimming of TCR beta chains was found in a later genetic analysis and replicated in an independent cohort. It was suggested by the authors that the approach could potentially be generalized to other disease states and immunological phenotypes. A few of the identified cytomegalovirus-associated TCR beta chains were confirmed in vitro to be specific for cytomegalovirus antigens. CMV serostatus was the only immune exposure information available for the cohort. Most CMV-associated TCR beta chains appeared to be HLA-restricted in a later analysis, and the HLA associations seemed to be driven largely by CMV exposure. The classifier was reported to diagnose cytomegalovirus status with high specificity and sensitivity in both the original and validation cohorts. When HLA alleles, especially DR and DQ, strongly co-occurred, attributing TCR associations to individual alleles was difficult. Specific HLA alleles were associated with 16,951 TCR beta sequences at a false discovery rate of 0.05 in a later analysis. A further reported finding was that TCR beta sequences accurately predicted the HLA-A and HLA-B alleles for most subjects in the first cohort. Some IMGT-functional V segments, including TRBV6-2 and TRBV6-3, could not be told apart with the 87-base-pair reads, so those segments were excluded. This cohort had only TCR beta chains sequenced, and the lack of alpha or paired-chain data limited which features could be detected. Broadly in line with IMGT annotations, most TCR beta V segments showed up in productive rearrangements about 87% or about 30% of the time in an earlier analysis of some 590 of the donors. In a later analysis, TCR association rates were found to vary across HLA loci, with the most associated TCRs seen for DRB1 alleles and the fewest for HLA-C alleles. Compared with equally common non-associated chains, HLA-associated TCR beta chains in a later analysis were more clonally expanded and had lower generation probabilities. Presence/absence analyses assumed roughly uniform sequencing depth across donors, an assumption that may not hold. According to a later analysis, parvovirus B19, influenza, CMV and Epstein-Barr virus appeared linked to several top co-occurrence clusters. The sequencing pipeline was judged likely to have produced a cluster of highly shared sequence variants as a technical artifact. Because HLA typing was unavailable for some donors at each locus, only the typed subset was used in association tests. While some public TCRs were present in many individuals, most TCR sequences turned up only very rarely across donors. The study gave a list of 150 to 200 TCR beta chains associated with cytomegalovirus. Linkage disequilibrium might explain the correlated functional status among segregating V segments, but an unknown experimental factor could not be excluded. A later genetic analysis reported fewer N-insertions in productive TCRs among donors in an Asian-associated ancestry cluster than the approximately 700-donor mean. The earlier analysis of approximately 540 of the donors excluded roughly 17 rarely observed V segments, including chromosome 9 orphons, because counts were too low.

Relative to germline, V is 4 bases shorter and J is 7 bases shorter, with 18 bases between their ends. Reading from cysteine to phenylalanine, the CDR3 counts 14 amino acids. Only CDR3 DNA is held: 42 bases, read in frame from base 1. In the germline V gene, CDR1 corresponds to SGHRS and CDR2 to YFSETQ. This TCR derives from a man aged 55 to 70 in good health and CMV-seronegative. The sample consisted of PBMCs. The rearranged segments are TRBV5-1 and TRBJ2-7; the D segment could be TRBD1, given 7 matching bases. The CDR3 in this case is CASSPGDRGVEQYF. Read as DNA, the sequence is TGCGCCAGCAGCCCGGGGGACAGAGGCGTGGAGCAGTACTTC.